The T cell receptor beta chain under discussion was sequenced for a study of blood T cell repertoires in COVID-19 (dated by TCRdb to about 2020). The study in broad terms: Collaborator samples came from the United States, Italy and Spain and covered acute and convalescent phases of COVID-19. The prospective study material was composed of cDNA or gDNA derived from T cells, B-cell-depleted T cells, or PBMCs. Subjects who had been exposed to COVID-19, were actively infected with it, or had recovered from it provided the deeply sampled blood TCRbeta repertoires that made up the dataset. The repertoires were released in a freely available public database intended as a resource for research on the immune response to SARS-CoV-2. The samples were drawn from the first 160 participants of the ongoing ImmuneRACE study and from 950 to 1,500 subjects provided by 6 global collaborators. The sample metadata nearly always contained a de-identified subject ID, COVID-19 status, age in years and sex. Where available, HLA class I and class II types were taken from metadata supplied by the sample provider and were not determined by assay-based typing. The research as a whole found: The amount of clinical and demographic metadata varied by source and participant and was provided uncurated.

The immunoSEQ Assay, a bias-controlled multiplex PCR, was used to amplify TCRbeta CDR3 regions from genomic DNA. The published analysis was carried out like this. The number of nucleated cells in each sample was estimated from the amplification of reference gene primers within the assay. To quantify the absolute abundance of each unique TCRbeta CDR3 rearrangement, sequence reads were collapsed and filtered. For each sample, productive Simpson clonality was calculated as the square root of Simpson's diversity index across productive rearrangements. Held by TCRdb, this immuneACCESS table contains in-frame sequences only and omits some clones. Under half of the omission traces to an unresolved V gene where checked; the cause of the rest is unknown. V, J and clone size are those of that table, while D and trimming were read from the DNA. This sample comprises some 380,000 clones, about 80% of them detected only once. Jointly, the top ten make up 1.1% of the sample.

Counted from cysteine to phenylalanine, this CDR3 has 14 amino acids. The entry retains the CDR3 DNA only, 42 bases that are in frame from base 1. Looking up the germline V gene (reference sequence) yields CDR1 LNHDA and CDR2 SQIVND. V is clipped by 7 bases and J by 1 base, and the sequence between their germline boundaries is 13 bases long. Comments on this clone: The antigen this receptor binds is unknown. One base away there is no much larger clone; base qualities are not given.

The collaborating institutions used their own protocols to collect whole blood in K2EDTA tubes. For TCRbeta analysis, collaborators shipped samples in one of three forms: frozen whole blood, isolated PBMCs, or DNA extracted from either of those sample types. The sequence was obtained from a human donor with acute or convalescent COVID-19. The donor label of this sample is uncertain. The chain is assembled from TRBV19 and TRBJ1-1, and perhaps TRBD1 as D gene, on 6 matching bases. The sample consisted of peripheral blood. The nucleotides are TGTGCCAGTACTCCAAGGGGGGGGAACACTGAAGCTTTCTTT. Its protein is CASTPRGGNTEAFF.